This T cell receptor (beta chain) appears in the sequencing data of a study of cytomegalovirus exposure and HLA in healthy donors. Of note for this clone: Its antigen remains unidentified.

In the PCR, 60 Vbeta and 13 Jbeta primers were used. The table came from immunoSEQ multiplex PCR; TCRdb's copy has only in-frame clones and leaves some out. The top ten hold approximately 23% of the sample, which has roughly 63,000 clones, 65% to 75% seen once. Study-wide points: Reports state that TCR beta sequences accurately predicted most subjects' HLA-A and HLA-B alleles. Several of the most significant clusters appeared, in a later analysis, to be linked to common viral pathogens.

V shed 6 bases, J shed 2 bases, and the junction held 5 bases outside the gene matches. The CDR3 covers 15 residues. Per germline, CDR1 SGHAT and CDR2 FQNNGV. The TCR originated in a man aged 50-59 years in good health and CMV-seropositive. Sequencing was performed on PBMCs. The chain joins TRBV11-2 to TRBJ2-5; 11 bases align to TRBD2. The CDR3: CASRRLAGGQETQYF. In nucleotides, the CDR3 is TGTGCCAGCAGACGGCTAGCGGGGGGTCAAGAGACCCAGTACTTC.